A selection of T cell receptor beta chains follows, all from one sample in a study of cytomegalovirus exposure and HLA in healthy donors. Sequencing was performed with immunoSEQ multiplex PCR; in TCRdb, only in-frame clones are kept and a portion is missing. The sample includes 150,000 or so clones, 60% to 80% seen only once; the top ten take roughly 8%. The material sequenced was PBMCs. All receptors come from a woman in her thirties or forties in good health and CMV-seropositive. CDR3s include the opening cysteine and the closing phenylalanine or tryptophan. Each record gives: clone size, D gene, J gene, V gene, CDR3 protein, CDR3 DNA. A D gene is named only where the DNA matches it firmly. The size field is filled for only some rows; it gives once, few, many or a size class.

size: -
D: TRBD1
J: TRBJ2-5
V: TRBV13
CDR3: CATYRRNRGQETQYF
DNA: TGTGCCACTTACCGACGTAACAGGGGGCAAGAGACCCAGTACTTC

size: -
D: -
J: TRBJ1-5
V: TRBV27
CDR3: CASSLFRGADQPQHF
DNA: TGTGCCAGCAGCCTCTTTCGGGGGGCAGATCAGCCCCAGCATTTT

size: few
D: TRBD2
J: TRBJ2-5
V: TRBV18
CDR3: CASSSGLAETQYF
DNA: TGTGCCAGCTCATCCGGACTAGCGGAGACCCAGTACTTC

size: few
D: -
J: TRBJ2-7
V: TRBV5-8
CDR3: CASSFGGATYEQYF
DNA: TGTGCCAGCAGCTTTGGCGGAGCTACCTACGAGCAGTACTTC

size: -
D: -
J: TRBJ1-5
V: TRBV19
CDR3: CASSTTARQPQHF
DNA: TGTGCCAGTAGTACGACAGCAAGGCAGCCCCAGCATTTT

size: -
D: -
J: TRBJ1-3
V: TRBV5-1
CDR3: CASSLHSDGAGNTIYF
DNA: TGCGCCAGCAGCTTACACTCCGACGGGGCTGGAAACACCATATATTTT

size: -
D: -
J: TRBJ1-5
V: TRBV4-2
CDR3: CASSQDSGGHQPQHF
DNA: TGTGCCAGCAGCCAAGATTCGGGGGGCCATCAGCCCCAGCATTTT

size: -
D: -
J: TRBJ2-1
V: TRBV19
CDR3: CATSGGSYNEQFF
DNA: TGTGCCACATCTGGAGGCTCCTACAATGAGCAGTTCTTC

size: -
D: TRBD2
J: TRBJ2-7
V: TRBV28
CDR3: CASSLSLAGNYEQYF
DNA: TGTGCCAGCAGTTTATCACTAGCGGGGAACTACGAGCAGTACTTC

size: -
D: -
J: TRBJ1-5
V: TRBV2
CDR3: CASSDWGVFNQPQHF
DNA: TGTGCCAGCAGTGATTGGGGGGTGTTCAATCAGCCCCAGCATTTT

size: few
D: TRBD2
J: TRBJ2-2
V: TRBV14
CDR3: CASSPLAAPNTGELFF
DNA: TGTGCCAGCAGCCCACTAGCGGCGCCGAACACCGGGGAGCTGTTTTTT

size: -
D: -
J: TRBJ2-7
V: TRBV29-1
CDR3: CSVEVGSGSYEQYF
DNA: TGCAGCGTTGAAGTCGGGAGCGGGTCCTACGAGCAGTACTTC

size: -
D: -
J: TRBJ1-2
V: TRBV5-5
CDR3: CASSLLGSEAGGYTF
DNA: TGTGCCAGCAGCTTGCTAGGCAGTGAGGCCGGAGGCTACACCTTC

size: -
D: -
J: TRBJ2-1
V: TRBV11-3
CDR3: CASSRSTSSYNEQFF
DNA: TGTGCCAGCAGCCGCTCAACTAGCTCCTACAATGAGCAGTTCTTC

size: -
D: TRBD2
J: TRBJ2-3
V: TRBV18
CDR3: CASSPTSGITDTQYF
DNA: TGTGCCAGCTCTCCGACTAGCGGGATCACAGATACGCAGTATTTT

size: once
D: TRBD2
J: TRBJ2-7
V: TRBV5-1
CDR3: CASSQGGAGVGYEQYF
DNA: TGCGCCAGCTCACAGGGCGGAGCGGGAGTTGGCTACGAGCAGTACTTC

size: -
D: -
J: TRBJ1-5
V: TRBV2
CDR3: CASTPRGAANQPQHF
DNA: TGTGCCAGCACCCCTCGGGGAGCGGCCAATCAGCCCCAGCATTTT

size: -
D: TRBD2
J: TRBJ2-2
V: TRBV11-1
CDR3: CASSSGLGTGELFF
DNA: TGTGCCAGCAGCTCCGGACTAGGAACCGGGGAGCTGTTTTTT

size: few
D: -
J: TRBJ1-1
V: TRBV5-1
CDR3: CASRGTLGAKSGEAFF
DNA: TGCGCCAGCAGAGGGACATTAGGGGCAAAGTCCGGTGAAGCTTTCTTT

size: -
D: -
J: TRBJ1-1
V: TRBV6-1
CDR3: CASKLWEVNTEAFF
DNA: TGTGCCAGCAAATTATGGGAGGTGAACACTGAAGCTTTCTTT

size: -
D: TRBD1
J: TRBJ1-1
V: TRBV19
CDR3: CASNTGGRTEAFF
DNA: TGTGCCAGTAATACAGGGGGCAGAACTGAAGCTTTCTTT

size: -
D: -
J: TRBJ2-7
V: TRBV4-2
CDR3: CASSLRSGEVDEQYF
DNA: TGTGCCAGCAGCCTTCGGTCCGGGGAGGTCGACGAGCAGTACTTC

size: -
D: TRBD1
J: TRBJ1-2
V: TRBV28
CDR3: CASSTQGGLFYGYTF
DNA: TGTGCCAGCAGTACACAGGGGGGCCTTTTCTATGGCTACACCTTC

size: -
D: -
J: TRBJ1-2
V: TRBV30
CDR3: CAWSATTGIPKSYTF
DNA: TGTGCCTGGAGTGCGACAACGGGGATTCCCAAGAGCTACACCTTC

size: few
D: TRBD2
J: TRBJ2-3
V: TRBV28
CDR3: CASSLPASGSWAQYF
DNA: TGTGCCAGCAGTTTACCGGCTAGCGGGAGCTGGGCGCAGTATTTT

size: -
D: -
J: TRBJ1-4
V: TRBV30
CDR3: CAWSIGATNEKLFF
DNA: TGTGCCTGGAGTATCGGAGCCACTAATGAAAAACTGTTTTTT

size: -
D: TRBD1
J: TRBJ2-7
V: TRBV5-1
CDR3: CASSLEGGQVYEQYF
DNA: TGCGCCAGCAGCTTGGAAGGGGGACAGGTTTACGAGCAGTACTTC

size: -
D: TRBD1
J: TRBJ1-4
V: TRBV19
CDR3: CASSMTGSGEKLFF
DNA: TGTGCCAGTAGTATGACAGGGAGTGGGGAAAAACTGTTTTTT

size: few
D: TRBD1
J: TRBJ1-2
V: TRBV27
CDR3: CASRQDRVAPYGYTF
DNA: TGTGCCAGCAGACAGGACAGGGTTGCTCCATATGGCTACACCTTC

size: few
D: -
J: TRBJ2-5
V: TRBV21-1
CDR3: CASSKGQGLAFKETQYF
DNA: TGTGCCAGCAGCAAAGGTCAAGGACTAGCGTTCAAAGAGACCCAGTACTTC

size: -
D: -
J: TRBJ2-2
V: TRBV5-6
CDR3: CASSLAYRFETGELFF
DNA: TGTGCCAGCAGCTTGGCTTACAGATTTGAGACCGGGGAGCTGTTTTTT

size: -
D: -
J: TRBJ2-2
V: TRBV7-9
CDR3: CASSLRRTVVFANTGELFF
DNA: TGTGCCAGCAGCTTGCGTCGGACAGTTGTGTTCGCGAACACCGGGGAGCTGTTTTTT

size: -
D: -
J: TRBJ1-1
V: TRBV6-5
CDR3: CASSYSAANTEAFF
DNA: TGTGCCAGCAGTTACTCGGCGGCGAACACTGAAGCTTTCTTT

size: -
D: -
J: TRBJ1-1
V: TRBV18
CDR3: CASSRNQVNTEAFF
DNA: TGTGCCAGCTCACGTAATCAGGTGAACACTGAAGCTTTCTTT

size: -
D: TRBD1
J: TRBJ1-1
V: TRBV6-1
CDR3: CASNTGGTF
DNA: TGTGCCAGCAATACAGGGGGAACCTTT

size: -
D: -
J: TRBJ2-5
V: TRBV28
CDR3: CASSLGARGYQETQYF
DNA: TGTGCCAGCAGTTTGGGAGCCCGGGGATACCAAGAGACCCAGTACTTC

size: -
D: TRBD2
J: TRBJ2-7
V: TRBV29-1
CDR3: CSVGSSGYSYEQYF
DNA: TGCAGCGTTGGTAGTAGCGGGTACTCCTACGAGCAGTACTTC

size: -
D: TRBD2
J: TRBJ2-5
V: TRBV4-1
CDR3: CASSQDPFLAEETQYF
DNA: TGCGCCAGCAGCCAAGATCCGTTTCTAGCGGAAGAGACCCAGTACTTC

size: -
D: -
J: TRBJ2-4
V: TRBV28
CDR3: CASSLIGRENIQYF
DNA: TGTGCCAGCAGTTTGATTGGCAGGGAAAACATTCAGTACTTC

size: once
D: -
J: TRBJ2-5
V: TRBV30
CDR3: CAWRAEAKETQYF
DNA: TGTGCCTGGAGGGCAGAGGCTAAAGAGACCCAGTACTTC

size: -
D: -
J: TRBJ1-2
V: TRBV7-9
CDR3: CASSWGEGLAYGYTF
DNA: TGTGCCAGCAGCTGGGGAGAGGGACTGGCCTATGGCTACACCTTC

size: -
D: -
J: TRBJ1-1
V: TRBV11-1
CDR3: CASSLSRGITEAFF
DNA: TGTGCCAGCAGCTTATCTAGGGGGATCACTGAAGCTTTCTTT

size: -
D: TRBD1
J: TRBJ1-4
V: TRBV7-9
CDR3: CASSLGGQGSEKLFF
DNA: TGTGCCAGCAGCTTAGGCGGACAGGGGAGTGAAAAACTGTTTTTT

size: -
D: -
J: TRBJ1-5
V: TRBV28
CDR3: CASEDLRGSNQPQHF
DNA: TGTGCCAGCGAGGACCTCCGGGGTAGCAATCAGCCCCAGCATTTT

size: -
D: -
J: TRBJ1-2
V: TRBV11-2
CDR3: CASSQEALGSYGYTF
DNA: TGTGCCAGCAGCCAGGAGGCGCTGGGCAGCTATGGCTACACCTTC

size: -
D: -
J: TRBJ2-1
V: TRBV5-6
CDR3: CASSFTTKPQFF
DNA: TGTGCCAGCAGCTTTACGACTAAGCCCCAGTTCTTC

size: -
D: TRBD2
J: TRBJ2-3
V: TRBV7-9
CDR3: CASSPGTSGTDTQYF
DNA: TGTGCCAGCAGCCCCGGGACTAGCGGGACAGATACGCAGTATTTT